This entry lists 22 T cell receptor beta chains sequenced from one sample in a study of blood T cells in healthy people across ages. It was with a sample-barcoded 5' primer and a J-beta primer mix that a second PCR of roughly 7 to 12 cycles was run. TCRdb used MiXCR to reprocess the 5' RACE reads, holding one entry per CDR3 protein. Of 1.5 million or so distinct CDR3 sequences in the sample, approximately 39% were seen once. The material sequenced was blood. These receptors were obtained from a young woman in good health.

This clonotype was detected only a few times. The chain employs TRBV3-1 and TRBJ2-7; D is possibly TRBD2 (5 bases). The CDR3 is 15 residues long. Germline values: CDR1 LGHDT, CDR2 YNNKEL (reference sequence). V shed 1 base and J shed 1 base, with 11 bases lying between them. The CDR3 protein is CASSQAHGGSYEQYF. CDR3 coding DNA: TGTGCCAGCAGCCAAGCCCATGGAGGTTCCTACGAGCAGTACTTC.

The gene calls are TRBV19 and TRBJ2-7, with D maybe TRBD1 (5 bases). Near its end, the DNA agrees better with TRBJ2-5, so the J call may be wrong. This CDR3 region has 15 residues. Per germline, CDR1 LNHDA and CDR2 SQIVND (reference sequence). CDR3 sequence: CASSIDGAGYQTQYF. CDR3 nucleotide sequence: TGTGCCAGTAGTATAGATGGGGCCGGGTACCAGACCCAGTACTTC.

This clonotype was observed a handful of times. The rearrangement joins TRBV28 to TRBJ2-4; 7 nucleotides match TRBD1. The CDR3 covers 16 residues. J was trimmed by 5 bases and V by 3 bases; bases with no gene match: 10. The germline CDR1 and CDR2 sequences are MDHEN and SYDVKM. The CDR3 nucleotides are TGTGCCAGCAGTTTTGGGGCGTCCGGGACAGAAAACATTCAGTACTTC. Translation gives CASSFGASGTENIQYF.

The chain carries TRBV27 and TRBJ2-7, with 8 bases that match TRBD2. CDR3 length: 14 residues. V dropped 3 bases and J dropped 7; count of bases not matched to a gene: 8. Per germline, CDR1 MNHEY and CDR2 SMNVEV (reference sequence). CDR3 nucleotide sequence: TGTGCCAGCAGTTTTCGAGCGGGAGTCAATGAGCAGTACTTC. As protein: CASSFRAGVNEQYF.

The chain is built from TRBV7-2 and TRBJ2-7; weak D call: TRBD1 (5 bases). The CDR3 runs to 13 residues. From germline, CDR1 is SGHTA and CDR2 FQGNSA. Trimming took off 4 bases at V and 4 bases at J, with 11 bases between the two ends. CDR3 sequence: CASSSRTWYEQYF. In DNA, the CDR3 is TGTGCCAGCAGCTCTCGGACATGGTACGAGCAGTACTTC. The variable domain in full, with the rest retrieved from reference TRBV7-2 and TRBJ2-7, is GAGVSQSPSNKVTEKGKDVELRCDPISGHTALYWYRQSLGQGLEFLIYFQGNSAPDKSGLPSDRFSAERTGGSVSTLTIQRTQQEDSAVYLCASSSRTWYEQYFGPGTRLTVT.

The chain recombines TRBV12-3 or TRBV12-4 with TRBJ2-3; tentatively, D is TRBD2 (6 bases). V was cut by 4 bases and J by 4 bases, with 15 bases left in between. CDR3 length equals 15 residues. The CDR3 nucleotides read TGTGCCAGCAGTTCGGGGGAAGCAGTCGCAGATACGCAGTATTTT. Its translation is CASSSGEAVADTQYF.

A few counts support this clonotype. The rearrangement links TRBV12-3 or TRBV12-4 to TRBJ2-1; D is undetermined. V was cut by 3 bases and J by 6 bases, with 15 bases left in between. This CDR3 contains 15 residues. The CDR3 loop reads CASSLANRRFNEQFF. CDR3 coding DNA: TGTGCCAGCAGTTTGGCCAACCGTCGGTTCAATGAGCAGTTCTTC.

The table lists this clonotype with a count of one. A read error may produce the germline difference seen at one junction end. The chain is built from TRBV20-1 and TRBJ2-7; D might be TRBD2 (6 bases). CDR1 is DFQATT and CDR2 is SNEGSKA in the germline V gene (reference sequence). The CDR3 length is 12 residues. The CDR3 loop reads CSTSNSYNEQYF. The CDR3 DNA is TGCAGTACTAGCAATTCCTACAATGAGCAGTACTTC.

This chain uses TRBV6-2 or TRBV6-3 with TRBJ1-5; D unresolved. V was clipped by 2 bases and J by 3 bases, with 11 bases between them. Germline V gene data show CDR1 as MNHEY and CDR2 as SVGEGT. This CDR3 region has 15 residues. This CDR3 is CASSYLSGPNQPQHF. In nucleotides, the CDR3 is TGTGCCAGCAGTTACCTCTCAGGCCCCAATCAGCCCCAGCATTTT.

J is TRBJ2-3 and V is TRBV10-3, with D unresolved. V was clipped by 5 bases and J by 4 bases, with 13 bases between them. Per the germline V gene, CDR1 is ENHRY and CDR2 is SYGVKD. CDR3 size: 14 residues. This CDR3 reads CAISPLHIADTQYF. The CDR3 nucleotides read TGTGCCATCAGTCCCCTCCACATAGCAGATACGCAGTATTTT.

The chain couples TRBV6-2 or TRBV6-3 to TRBJ1-3; 8 bases are shared with TRBD1. The length of the CDR3 is 14 residues. J lost 4 bases, V lost 5 bases, and 4 bases had no gene match. The germline gives CDR1 MNHEY, CDR2 SVGEGT. The CDR3 nucleotides read TGTGCCAGCAGTGGGGACAGGAGAGGAAACACCATATATTTT. Its translation: CASSGDRRGNTIYF.

This chain connects TRBV15 to TRBJ2-7; D is unclear. The V end was cut by 4 bases, the J end by 0 bases, with 7 bases between. Germline V lookup: CDR1 LNHNV, CDR2 YYDKDF (reference sequence). This CDR3 has 13 residues. The CDR3 DNA is TGTGCCACCAGCATTGGGTACTCCTACGAGCAGTACTTC. Its translation is CATSIGYSYEQYF.

This clonotype was counted only a few times. The chain recombines TRBV9 with TRBJ1-1; 8 nucleotides agree with TRBD1. The germline V gene has CDR1 SGDLS and CDR2 YYNGEE. The CDR3 contains 14 residues. The V segment lost 3 bases and the J segment 6 bases; nucleotides outside the gene matches: 7. The CDR3 DNA reads as TGTGCCAGCAGCGAAGGACAGGGTAGCGCTGAAGCTTTCTTT. Protein product: CASSEGQGSAEAFF.

The chain is built from TRBV27 and TRBJ2-4, with TRBD2 identical over 9 bases. Unmatched junction bases numbered 20, after V lost 10 bases and J lost 13 bases. CDR1 and CDR2 (germline): MNHEY, SMNVEV (reference sequence). The CDR3 runs 15 residues. CDR3 sequence (DNA): TGTGCCACCCACCGGGCTAGCGGGGATTACAATGAGCAGTACTTC. Its translation is CATHRASGDYNEQYF.

This rearrangement joins TRBV12-3 or TRBV12-4 to TRBJ2-2; D is ambiguous. Trimming shortened V by 3 bases and J by 4 bases, and 6 bases separated the two germline ends. This CDR3 spans 13 amino acids. CDR3 region: CASSFYVTGELFF. DNA of the CDR3: TGTGCCAGCAGTTTTTACGTCACCGGGGAGCTGTTTTTT.

The chain links TRBV4-3 to TRBJ2-7; D gene unclear. The V end was cut by 0 bases, the J end by 3 bases, with 6 bases between. The CDR3 has 13 amino acids. The germline V gene encodes CDR1 LGHNA and CDR2 YSLEER. In DNA form, the CDR3 reads TGCGCCAGCAGCCAAGATCAAAGCTACGAGCAGTACTTC. This sequence encodes CASSQDQSYEQYF.

The chain combines TRBV7-9 with TRBJ2-3; D gene unclear. V lost 2 bases, J lost 6 bases, and 9 bases lay in between. CDR1 and CDR2 (germline): SEHNR, FQNEAQ (reference sequence). The CDR3 is 13 amino acids. The CDR3 region has the DNA TGTGCCAGCAGCTTACGCCAGGCCGATACGCAGTATTTT. It translates to CASSLRQADTQYF.

This clonotype has a handful of counts. The chain carries TRBV27 and TRBJ2-7, with a tentative D call TRBD2 (5 bases). The CDR3 has 13 amino acids. The germline V and J ends were trimmed by 2 bases and 7 bases, with 12 bases remaining between them. Germline V CDR1 and CDR2: MNHEY, SMNVEV (reference sequence). CDR3 DNA sequence: TGTGCCAGCAGTTTAGATCGGACTGGGGAGCAGTACTTC. Translating gives CASSLDRTGEQYF.

V and J are TRBV9 and TRBJ1-2; D is unresolved. The CDR3 length is 14 residues. The germline CDR1 and CDR2 sequences are SGDLS and YYNGEE. V was trimmed by 0 bases and J by 4 bases, leaving 10 bases between them. CDR3 bases: TGTGCCAGCAGCGTAGATACCGGACCCTATGGCTACACCTTC. Encoded protein: CASSVDTGPYGYTF.

The genes are TRBV6-5 and TRBJ2-3; no clear D. The germline gives CDR1 MNHEY, CDR2 SVGAGI. This CDR3 has 13 amino acids. The V end was cut by 7 bases, the J end by 2 bases, with 10 bases between. CDR3 amino acids: CASTPDHTDTQYF. CDR3 DNA: TGTGCCAGCACCCCAGACCACACAGATACGCAGTATTTT.

This clonotype has only a few counts. The rearrangement joins TRBV11-2 to TRBJ2-1; no firm D call. The CDR3 sequence is 16 residues long. Trimming removed 1 base at V and 0 bases at J, with 10 bases between. Germline loops: CDR1 SGHAT, CDR2 FQNNGV. The CDR3 is CASSLAPRSSYNEQFF. CDR3 coding DNA: TGTGCCAGCAGCTTAGCCCCCCGGAGCTCCTACAATGAGCAGTTCTTC. Looking up the rest from reference TRBV11-2 and TRBJ2-1 gives the full variable domain: EAGVAQSPRYKIIEKRQSVAFWCNPISGHATLYWYQQILGQGPKLLIQFQNNGVVDDSQLPKDRFSAERLKGVDSTLKIQPAKLEDSAVYLCASSLAPRSSYNEQFFGPGTRLTVL.

The rearrangement links TRBV4-2 to TRBJ1-4; no clear D gene. The CDR3 runs 15 residues. The ends were cut back, 3 bases at V and 3 bases at J, with 11 bases in the middle. Germline values: CDR1 LGHNA, CDR2 YNFKEQ. CDR3 bases: TGTGCCAGCAGCCATACACCCACTTCTAATGAAAAACTGTTTTTT. Amino acid sequence: CASSHTPTSNEKLFF.